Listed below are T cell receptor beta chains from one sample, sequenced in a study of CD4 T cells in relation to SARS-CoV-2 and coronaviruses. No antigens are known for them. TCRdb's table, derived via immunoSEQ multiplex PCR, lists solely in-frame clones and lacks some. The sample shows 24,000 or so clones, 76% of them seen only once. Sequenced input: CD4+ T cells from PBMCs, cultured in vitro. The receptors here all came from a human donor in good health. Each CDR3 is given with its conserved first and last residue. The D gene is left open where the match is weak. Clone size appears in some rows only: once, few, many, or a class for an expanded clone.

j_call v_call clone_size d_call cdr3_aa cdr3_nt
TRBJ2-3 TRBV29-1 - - CSVEGGMGTDTQYF TGCAGCGTTGAAGGTGGGATGGGAACAGATACGCAGTATTTT
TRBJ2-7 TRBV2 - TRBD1 CASSERGQGAGEQYF TGTGCCAGCAGTGAACGAGGGCAGGGGGCAGGGGAGCAGTACTTC
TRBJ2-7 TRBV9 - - CASSAPTGPYEQYF TGTGCCAGCAGCGCCCCGACAGGACCCTACGAGCAGTACTTC
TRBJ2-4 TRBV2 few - CASSEGVAKNIQYF TGTGCCAGCAGTGAAGGAGTTGCCAAAAACATTCAGTACTTC
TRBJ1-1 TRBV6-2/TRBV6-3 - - CASSYGQPNTEAFF TGTGCCAGCAGTTACGGGCAGCCCAACACTGAAGCTTTCTTT
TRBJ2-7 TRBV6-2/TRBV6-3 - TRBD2 CASSRAGGAYEQYF TGTGCCAGCAGTAGAGCGGGAGGCGCCTACGAGCAGTACTTC
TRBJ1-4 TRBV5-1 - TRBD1 CASSPFTGGQGEKLFF TGCGCCAGCAGTCCCTTCACAGGGGGCCAGGGAGAAAAACTGTTTTTT
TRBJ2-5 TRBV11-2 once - CASSFSFQTQYF TGTGCCAGCAGCTTTTCCTTTCAGACCCAGTACTTC
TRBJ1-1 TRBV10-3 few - CATNPGGNPNTEAFF TGTGCCACCAATCCCGGGGGCAATCCGAACACTGAAGCTTTCTTT
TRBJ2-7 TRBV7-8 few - CASSPTGFYEQYF TGTGCCAGCAGCCCAACAGGCTTCTACGAGCAGTACTTC
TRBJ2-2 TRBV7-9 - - CASSLGGTPGELFF TGTGCCAGCAGCTTAGGCGGGACCCCCGGGGAGCTGTTTTTT
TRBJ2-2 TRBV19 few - CASSLGTSGTGELFF TGTGCCAGTAGTTTGGGGACCTCGGGTACCGGGGAGCTGTTTTTT
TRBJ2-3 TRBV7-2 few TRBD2 CASRTLAGSTDTQYF TGTGCCAGCAGGACACTAGCGGGGTCCACAGATACGCAGTATTTT
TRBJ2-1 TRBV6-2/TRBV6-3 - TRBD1 CASSFGTGRVNNEQFF TGTGCCAGCAGTTTTGGGACAGGGCGCGTGAACAATGAGCAGTTCTTC
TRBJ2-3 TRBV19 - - CASSVTSTDTQYF TGTGCCAGTAGTGTGACTAGCACAGATACGCAGTATTTT
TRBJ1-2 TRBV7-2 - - CASSPTRGGYTF TGTGCCAGCAGCCCTACCCGAGGTGGCTACACCTTC
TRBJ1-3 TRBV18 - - CASSGIMGNTIYF TGTGCCAGCTCAGGCATAATGGGAAACACCATATATTTT
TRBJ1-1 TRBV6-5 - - CASSLRGSEAFF TGTGCCAGCAGTCTCCGGGGCAGTGAAGCTTTCTTT
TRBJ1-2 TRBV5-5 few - CASSQALGSGYTF TGTGCCAGCAGTCAGGCCCTTGGATCTGGCTACACCTTC
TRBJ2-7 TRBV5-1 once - CASSLDVFSYEQYF TGCGCCAGCAGCTTGGATGTATTCTCCTACGAGCAGTACTTC
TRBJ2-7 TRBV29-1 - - CSVEESGWAGGERGLPYEQYF TGCAGCGTTGAAGAGAGTGGATGGGCAGGGGGCGAGCGGGGTCTTCCCTACGAGCAGTACTTC
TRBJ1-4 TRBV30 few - CAWKKGINEKLFF TGTGCCTGGAAGAAAGGGATTAATGAAAAACTGTTTTTT
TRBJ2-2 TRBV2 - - CASGAGVRATGELFF TGTGCCAGCGGGGCGGGTGTAAGGGCCACCGGGGAGCTGTTTTTT
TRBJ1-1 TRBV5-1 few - CASSWGSENTEAFF TGCGCCAGCAGCTGGGGTTCGGAGAACACTGAAGCTTTCTTT
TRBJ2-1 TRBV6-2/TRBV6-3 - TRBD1 CASSQDRASDEQFF TGTGCCAGCAGCCAGGACAGGGCTAGCGATGAGCAGTTCTTC
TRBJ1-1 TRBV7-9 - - CASSSLTGNTEAFF TGTGCCAGCAGCTCCTTGACAGGGAACACTGAAGCTTTCTTT
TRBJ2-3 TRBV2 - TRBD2 CASSEGLAPTDTQYF TGTGCCAGCAGTGAGGGACTAGCCCCCACAGATACGCAGTATTTT
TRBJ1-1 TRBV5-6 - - CASSLAGQPNTEAFF TGTGCCAGCAGCTTGGCCGGACAACCGAACACTGAAGCTTTCTTT
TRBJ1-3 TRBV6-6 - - CASRAGDDSGNTIYF TGTGCCAGCAGGGCGGGGGACGACTCTGGAAACACCATATATTTT
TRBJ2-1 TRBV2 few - CASSLISNNEQFF TGTGCCAGCAGTCTAATTTCGAACAATGAGCAGTTCTTC
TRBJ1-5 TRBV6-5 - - CASSYRDSNQPQHF TGTGCCAGCAGTTACCGTGACAGTAATCAGCCCCAGCATTTT
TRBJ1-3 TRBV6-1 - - CASTSSGNTIYF TGTGCCAGCACAAGCTCTGGAAACACCATATATTTT
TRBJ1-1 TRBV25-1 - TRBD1 CASRGDREPFEAFF TGTGCCAGCAGAGGTGACAGGGAACCCTTTGAAGCTTTCTTT
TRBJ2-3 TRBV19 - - CASSSSRRRGRGGPDTQYF TGTGCCAGTAGTTCCTCTAGAAGACGAGGACGTGGGGGGCCAGATACGCAGTATTTT
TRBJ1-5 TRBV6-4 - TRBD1 CASSATGTGTYSNQPQHF TGTGCCAGCAGTGCAACCGGGACAGGGACCTATAGCAATCAGCCCCAGCATTTT
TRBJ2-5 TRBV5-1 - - CASTLQETQYF TGCGCCAGCACTCTCCAAGAGACCCAGTACTTC
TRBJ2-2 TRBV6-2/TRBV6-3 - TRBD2 CASSYIAGRGTGELFF TGTGCCAGCAGTTACATAGCGGGACGTGGGACCGGGGAGCTGTTTTTT
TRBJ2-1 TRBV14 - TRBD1 CASSRDRGLAYNEQFF TGTGCCAGCAGCCGAGACAGGGGGCTGGCCTACAATGAGCAGTTCTTC
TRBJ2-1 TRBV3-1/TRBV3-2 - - CASSQYPRSGANNEQFF TGTGCCAGCAGCCAGTACCCGAGATCGGGAGCAAACAATGAGCAGTTCTTC
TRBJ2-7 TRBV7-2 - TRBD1 CASRPALGQAYEQYF TGTGCCAGCAGGCCCGCCCTAGGACAGGCCTACGAGCAGTACTTC
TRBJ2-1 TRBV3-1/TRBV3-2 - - CASSHITSPINNEQFF TGTGCCAGCAGCCACATAACTTCCCCGATAAACAATGAGCAGTTCTTC
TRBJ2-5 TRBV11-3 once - CASSQSRGGAGETQYF TGTGCCAGCAGCCAATCCAGGGGGGGCGCGGGAGAGACCCAGTACTTC
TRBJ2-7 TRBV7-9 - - CASSLSGYEQYF TGTGCCAGCAGCTTAAGCGGTTACGAGCAGTACTTC
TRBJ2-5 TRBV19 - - CATEKPGPSETQYF TGTGCCACAGAAAAACCGGGACCATCGGAGACCCAGTACTTC
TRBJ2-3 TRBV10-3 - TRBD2 CAAREAGGADTQYF TGTGCCGCGAGGGAAGCGGGAGGGGCAGATACGCAGTATTTT
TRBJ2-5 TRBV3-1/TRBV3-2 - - CASSPQQETQYF TGTGCCAGCAGCCCACAACAAGAGACCCAGTACTTC
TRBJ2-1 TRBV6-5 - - CASSYSGGIAYNEQFF TGTGCCAGCAGTTACTCTGGAGGGATCGCCTACAATGAGCAGTTCTTC
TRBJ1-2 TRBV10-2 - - CASSQQYGYTF TGCGCCAGCAGTCAACAGTATGGCTACACCTTC
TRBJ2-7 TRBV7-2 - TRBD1 CASSLTTGAYEQYF TGTGCCAGCAGCTTAACGACAGGGGCCTACGAGCAGTACTTC
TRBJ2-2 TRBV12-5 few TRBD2 CASGPGGSVVGELFF TGTGCTAGTGGTCCGGGAGGCTCCGTAGTCGGGGAGCTGTTTTTT
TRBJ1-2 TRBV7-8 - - CASSLEAATNYGYTF TGTGCCAGCAGCTTAGAAGCGGCAACTAACTATGGCTACACCTTC
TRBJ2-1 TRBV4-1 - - CASSQDDRLNEQFF TGCGCCAGCAGCCAAGATGACAGGTTGAATGAGCAGTTCTTC
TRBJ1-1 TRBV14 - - CASSRPGTVNTEAFF TGTGCCAGCAGTCGACCCGGGACGGTGAACACTGAAGCTTTCTTT
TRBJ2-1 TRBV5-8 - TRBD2 CASSLETSGGSYNEQFF TGTGCCAGCAGCTTGGAAACTAGCGGGGGTTCCTACAATGAGCAGTTCTTC
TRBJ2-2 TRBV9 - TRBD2 CASRSGTSVGGELFF TGTGCCAGCAGATCCGGGACTAGCGTGGGCGGGGAGCTGTTTTTT
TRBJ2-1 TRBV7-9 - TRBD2 CASSLERLGGRGEQFF TGTGCCAGCAGCTTAGAACGTTTGGGCGGGAGAGGTGAGCAGTTCTTC
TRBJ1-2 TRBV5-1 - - CASSLDVQVNYGYTF TGCGCCAGCAGCTTGGACGTGCAGGTTAACTATGGCTACACCTTC
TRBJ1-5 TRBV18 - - CASSQGSNQPQHF TGTGCCAGCTCACAAGGCAGCAATCAGCCCCAGCATTTT
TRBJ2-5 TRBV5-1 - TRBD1 CASSLPDRGETQYF TGCGCCAGCAGCTTACCAGACAGGGGGGAGACCCAGTACTTC